This TCR beta chain was captured in a study of blood T cell repertoires in COVID-19. How the authors handled the data: Nucleated cell number was recorded as an estimate derived from reference gene primer amplification. Only in-frame clones appear in the TCRdb table, and some are missing; sequencing was by immunoSEQ multiplex PCR. V and J calls and clone size are as listed in that table; D and trimming were resolved from the DNA. The sample carries nearly 350,000 clones, around four fifths recorded once. With V trimmed by 3 bases and J by 1 base, 6 bases remained unmatched. CDR1 and CDR2 (germline): LGHNA, YNFKEQ. The CDR3 has 16 amino acids.

The chain uses TRBV4-2 and TRBJ1-1; 9 bases agree with TRBD1. Sequencing used peripheral blood. The TCR was taken from a man aged 30 to 45 with active or convalescent COVID-19. The CDR3 bases are TGTGCCAGCAGCCAGAATACACAGGGGGCGAACACTGAAGCTTTCTTT. This gives the protein CASSQNTQGANTEAFF.